This T cell receptor (beta chain) appears in the sequencing data of a study of graft-versus-host responses after intestinal transplantation. Sequencing used immunoSEQ multiplex PCR; TCRdb keeps in-frame clones, though not all of them. This table holds over 15,000 clones, about 95% found once. This clone appeared once. Trimming removed 0 bases from V and 3 bases from J, with 10 bases in between. The CDR3 totals 15 residues. Germline loops: CDR1 LNHDA, CDR2 SQIVND (reference sequence). The chain couples TRBV19 to TRBJ2-3, with a tentative D call TRBD2 (6 bases). This TCR was recovered from a human patient who received an intestinal transplant, so some T cells may come from the graft donor. The source material was PBMCs, sampled 23 days after intestinal transplant. CDR3 bases: TGTGCCAGTAGTATAGACGGGAGAGGGACAGATACGCAGTATTTT. It encodes CASSIDGRGTDTQYF. The full variable domain, completed using reference TRBV19 and TRBJ2-3, is DGGITQSPKYLFRKEGQNVTLSCEQNLNHDAMYWYRQDPGQGLRLIYYSQIVNDFQKGDIAEGYSVSREKKESFPLTVTSAQKNPTAFYLCASSIDGRGTDTQYFGPGTRLTVL.